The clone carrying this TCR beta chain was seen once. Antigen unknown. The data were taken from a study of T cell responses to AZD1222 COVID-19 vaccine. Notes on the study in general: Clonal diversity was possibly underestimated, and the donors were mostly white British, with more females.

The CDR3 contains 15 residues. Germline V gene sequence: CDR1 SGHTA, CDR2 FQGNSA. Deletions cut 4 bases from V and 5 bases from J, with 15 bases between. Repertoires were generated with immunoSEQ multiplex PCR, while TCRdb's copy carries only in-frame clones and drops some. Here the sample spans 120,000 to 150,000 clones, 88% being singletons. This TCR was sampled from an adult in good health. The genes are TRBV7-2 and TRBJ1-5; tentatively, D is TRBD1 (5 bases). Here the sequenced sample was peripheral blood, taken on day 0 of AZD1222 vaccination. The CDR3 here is CASSSAQGSYQPQHF. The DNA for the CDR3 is TGTGCCAGCAGCTCGGCTCAGGGATCTTATCAGCCCCAGCATTTT.